This T cell receptor (beta chain) was sequenced in a study of blood T cell repertoires in COVID-19. Clones were read by immunoSEQ multiplex PCR, and TCRdb kept only the in-frame ones, dropping some. The data hold approximately 500,000 clones, with around 90% observed a single time. The sample comprised peripheral blood. This TCR derives from a woman in her fifties or sixties with COVID-19, enrolled during active disease.

The CDR3 reads CATRQGNQPQHF. Written as DNA, the CDR3 is TGTGCCACCCGACAGGGCAATCAGCCCCAGCATTTT. The chain has TRBV6-5 and TRBJ1-5, with a possible D match to TRBD1 (6 bases). V shed 10 bases and J shed 2 bases, with 9 bases lying between them. Germline V gives CDR1 MNHEY, CDR2 SVGAGI. The CDR3 is 12 residues long.